The T cell receptor beta chain described here comes from a study of early stage breast cancer tumors. Overall study: The ER+/PR+/HER2- tumors included roughly eight ductal and a few lobular carcinomas.

Sequencing used immunoSEQ multiplex PCR; TCRdb keeps in-frame clones, though not all of them. The sample contains approximately 14,000 clones, about 88% of which appear only once. Often roughly 90-340 mg of normal breast tissue was needed for DNA. V was cut by 1 base and J by 3 bases, with 10 bases left in between. The CDR3 sequence is 13 residues long. Germline CDR1 GTSNPN, CDR2 SVGIG (reference sequence). A word on this clone: Its cognate antigen is unknown.

Study findings and constraints: Unsorted bulk genomic DNA sequencing lacked pairing and functional marker data. Enriched TCRB sequences shared across patients were mostly commonly generated sequences.

The specimen was normal breast tissue next to the tumor. This sequence joins TRBV30 and TRBJ2-7; no reliable D call. This sequence was found in a person aged 30-39 years with breast cancer. CDR3 DNA sequence: TGTGCCTGGAGTGGCAGAAACCTCTACGAGCAGTACTTC. It yields the protein CAWSGRNLYEQYF.